These 19 T cell receptor beta chains were all obtained from the same sample, sequenced in a study of HIV-infected patients and healthy controls (dated by TCRdb to the mid-2010s). Whole blood was used without cell fractionation, so all unsorted peripheral T cells were reflected in the repertoire. Receptor libraries were prepared by 5' RACE. Sequencing was performed on an Illumina MiSeq. Reverse transcription of approximately 460 ng RNA was performed with SuperScript III using primers directed against the alpha and beta constant regions. Separate alpha and beta chain libraries were made by chain-specific third strand synthesis with multiplexing indices. TCRdb took the public reads, trimmed them with fastp at Q25, ran MiXCR for clone calling and kept in-frame beta chains. Merged by CDR3 protein, the rows form single entries marked with the most common genes and DNA. This sample comprises 15,000 to 20,000 distinct CDR3 sequences, less than 15% of them detected only once. Over 8.5% of the sample is in the top ten clones.

Sequenced input: blood. The receptors derive from an adult in good health.

Relative to its sample, this clonotype is medium-sized. The J gene is TRBJ1-1, the V gene TRBV5-1, with TRBD1 identical over 7 bases. With V trimmed by 0 bases and J by 1 base, 0 bases remained unmatched. Per the germline V gene, CDR1 is SGHRS and CDR2 is YFSETQ. The CDR3 spans 14 residues. CDR3 protein: CASSLGDRNTEAFF. CDR3 nucleotide sequence: TGCGCCAGCAGCTTGGGGGACAGGAACACTGAAGCTTTCTTT.

Ten or more counts support this clonotype. J is TRBJ2-7 and V is TRBV28; D perhaps matches TRBD1 (6 bases). CDR1 is MDHEN, CDR2 SYDVKM, per germline. This CDR3 region has 15 residues. V dropped 4 bases and J dropped 2 bases, with 15 bases sitting between them. The CDR3 here is CASSSRGQGTYEQYF. The CDR3 DNA reads as TGTGCCAGCAGTTCGAGGGGCCAGGGGACCTACGAGCAGTACTTC.

This clonotype was observed a few times. One junction end disagrees with the germline gene, perhaps due to a read error. The chain carries TRBV4-1 and TRBJ2-1; D is unresolved. In germline, CDR1 is MGHRA, CDR2 YSYEKL. The CDR3 sequence is 14 residues long. CDR3 residues: CASTQGLGYNEQFF. DNA for the CDR3: TGCGCCAGCACCCAAGGGCTGGGCTACAATGAGCAGTTCTTC.

The sample holds many counts of this clonotype. The CDR3 nucleotides are TGCAGTGCTAGTAGGGGGCACACTGAAGCTTTCTTT. Its protein is CSASRGHTEAFF. The V and J genes are TRBV20-1 and TRBJ1-1; 7 nucleotides agree with TRBD1. V dropped 3 bases and J dropped 3; count of bases not matched to a gene: 1. Germline CDR1 is DFQATT and CDR2 is SNEGSKA (reference sequence). The length of the CDR3 is 12 residues.

At least ten counts were recorded for this clonotype. The chain combines TRBV7-9 with TRBJ1-4; 7 nucleotides align to TRBD1. The trim removed 5 bases at V and 1 base at J, leaving 7 bases unmatched. This CDR3 region has 16 residues. Germline V gene data show CDR1 as SEHNR and CDR2 as FQNEAQ (reference sequence). Written as DNA, the CDR3 is TGTGCCAGCAGCCCTCAGGGGGAGGTAACTAATGAAAAACTGTTTTTT. Its protein is CASSPQGEVTNEKLFF.

This clonotype was seen ten or more times. V and J are TRBV5-1 and TRBJ1-6; no clear D gene. Germline V gene data show CDR1 as SGHRS and CDR2 as YFSETQ. Trimming removed 0 bases at V and 0 bases at J, with 7 bases between. This CDR3 comprises 16 residues. For the CDR3, the DNA is TGCGCCAGCAGCTTGGCCGGCAGCTCCTATAATTCACCCCTCCACTTT. Its protein is CASSLAGSSYNSPLHF.

This clonotype was detected ten times or more. The chain has TRBV6-2 or TRBV6-3 and TRBJ2-7, with TRBD2 matching 10 bases. The CDR3 is 15 amino acids. Germline V gene sequence: CDR1 MNHEY, CDR2 SVGEGT. J was trimmed by 5 bases and V by 6 bases; bases with no gene match: 10. CDR3 nucleotides: TGTGCCAGCAGCCCCCGGGGACTAGCGTACCACGAGCAGTACTTC. Protein sequence: CASSPRGLAYHEQYF.

This clonotype was found a few times. The chain is built from TRBV7-9 and TRBJ2-3; 7 bases align to TRBD1. The CDR3 has 15 residues. The J segment lost 4 bases and the V segment lost 5 bases, leaving 9 bases of the junction unmatched. Germline CDR1 and CDR2: SEHNR and FQNEAQ (reference sequence). CDR3 DNA sequence: TGTGCCAGCAGCCTCATCCAAGGGGGCCCAGATACGCAGTATTTT. The encoded protein is CASSLIQGGPDTQYF.

This clonotype was picked up many times. V usage is TRBV15 and J usage is TRBJ2-1, with 10 bases lining up with TRBD1. J lost 7 bases, V lost 8 bases, and 11 bases had no gene match. The CDR3 consists of 15 residues. Germline CDR1 and CDR2: LNHNV and YYDKDF (reference sequence). The CDR3 DNA follows: TGTGCCACCTTACTTCGGGACAGGGGTATGAATGAGCAGTTCTTC. Its translation is CATLLRDRGMNEQFF. The full variable domain, its missing parts supplied by reference TRBV15 and TRBJ2-1, is DAMVIQNPRYQVTQFGKPVTLSCSQTLNHNVMYWYQQKSSQAPKLLFHYYDKDFNNEADTPDNFQSRRPNTSFCFLDIRSPGLGDTAMYLCATLLRDRGMNEQFFGPGTRLTVL.

This clonotype was found many times. V and J are TRBV4-1 and TRBJ1-5; D unclear. V was cut by 0 bases and J by 6 bases, with 9 bases left in between. Germline V gene sequence: CDR1 MGHRA, CDR2 YSYEKL. The CDR3 sequence is 14 residues long. The CDR3 sequence is CASSQDPGSQPQHF. CDR3 bases: TGCGCCAGCAGCCAAGATCCGGGGAGTCAGCCCCAGCATTTT.

The rearrangement joins TRBV6-5 to TRBJ2-3, with TRBD1 identical over 7 bases. The CDR3 is made up of 15 amino acids. Germline-derived CDR1 and CDR2 are MNHEY and SVGAGI. J gave up 0 bases and V 5 bases, and 5 bases lay outside the gene matches. The CDR3 loop is CASSPRGSSTDTQYF. In nucleotides, the CDR3 is TGTGCCAGCAGTCCCAGGGGGTCCAGCACAGATACGCAGTATTTT.

The chain uses TRBV6-5 and TRBJ1-1; D gene ambiguous. Germline loops: CDR1 MNHEY, CDR2 SVGAGI. This CDR3 is built from 13 residues. Trimming pared 6 bases from V and 2 bases from J, leaving 10 bases between. DNA of the CDR3: TGTGCCAGCAGGACCGGGGAAAACACTGAAGCTTTCTTT. Translation: CASRTGENTEAFF.

This clonotype was counted many times. The CDR3 region is CASSQVERGGPNNEQFF. The CDR3 region has the DNA TGTGCCAGCAGCCAAGTAGAGCGGGGGGGCCCCAACAATGAGCAGTTCTTC. The V gene is TRBV4-2, the J gene TRBJ2-1; TRBD2 matches 10 bases. The V segment lost 1 base and the J segment 5 bases; nucleotides outside the gene matches: 8. The CDR3 loop spans 17 amino acids. The germline CDR1 and CDR2 sequences are LGHNA and YNFKEQ.

This clonotype was detected only a few times. The genes are TRBV28 and TRBJ2-1; TRBD2 might be the D (7 bases). The CDR3 totals 16 residues. The V end lost 4 bases, the J end lost 0 bases, and 13 bases lay between the germline ends. Germline V gives CDR1 MDHEN, CDR2 SYDVKM. The CDR3 DNA reads TGTGCCAGCAGTTCCCCCCGGGGGGCCTCCTACAATGAGCAGTTCTTC. Its protein product is CASSSPRGASYNEQFF.

This clonotype ranks as medium-sized. The rearrangement joins TRBV6-5 to TRBJ2-3, with D perhaps TRBD2 (5 bases). The CDR3 is 15 amino acids. The germline CDR1 and CDR2 sequences are MNHEY and SVGAGI. Trimming took 2 bases from V and 5 from J, leaving 14 bases between them. CDR3 bases: TGTGCCAGCAGTTACACGAACGGTCGGGGAGATACGCAGTATTTT. Translated: CASSYTNGRGDTQYF.

The chain links TRBV20-1 to TRBJ1-2, with D possibly TRBD1 on 6 matching bases. Germline V gene data show CDR1 as DFQATT and CDR2 as SNEGSKA (reference sequence). Trimming took 3 bases from V and 0 from J, leaving 8 bases between them. The length of the CDR3 is 13 residues. CDR3 amino acids: CSASGGPNYGYTF. CDR3 in DNA: TGCAGTGCTAGCGGGGGCCCTAACTATGGCTACACCTTC.

By proportion, this clonotype is medium-sized. The J gene is TRBJ1-2, the V gene TRBV7-9; 10 bases are a match to TRBD1. CDR1 is SEHNR and CDR2 is FQNEAQ in the germline V gene (reference sequence). There are 14 residues in the CDR3. V was pared by 5 bases and J by 8 bases, with 8 bases of the junction left unmatched. CDR3 residues: CASSPMTGGIGYTF. As DNA, the CDR3 is TGTGCCAGCAGCCCCATGACAGGGGGCATAGGCTACACCTTC.

A few counts support this clonotype. V is TRBV5-6 and J is TRBJ1-4; possibly TRBD1 for D (5 bases). The CDR3 has 13 amino acids. V dropped 4 bases and J dropped 7 bases, with 11 bases sitting between them. In germline, CDR1 is SGHDT, CDR2 YYEEEE. The CDR3 protein is CASSQRGGEKLFF. For the CDR3, the DNA is TGTGCCAGCAGCCAGCGGGGGGGTGAAAAACTGTTTTTT.

This clonotype was counted many times. The chain links TRBV7-9 to TRBJ1-2; TRBD1 aligns across 7 bases. With V trimmed by 2 bases and J by 0 bases, 6 bases remained unmatched. The CDR3 contains 16 residues. Germline lookup yields CDR1 SEHNR and CDR2 FQNEAQ (reference sequence). CDR3 nucleotide sequence: TGTGCCAGCAGCTTAACCCACAGGGGAGCTAACTATGGCTACACCTTC. Encoded protein: CASSLTHRGANYGYTF.